The T cell receptor beta chain under discussion was sequenced for a study of B cell selection in AIRE deficiency. Study-wide findings and caveats: Shorter CDR3s marked shared Treg sequences, biased toward few non-templated insertions. TCRbeta-only data showed under 45% of shared healthy Treg sequences in healthy Tconv. Patient Tconv and Treg cells showed healthy-like TCRBV usage, CDR3 length, diversity.

Per the germline V gene, CDR1 is SGHTA and CDR2 is FQGNSA. The germline V and J ends were trimmed by 4 bases and 2 bases, with 16 bases remaining between them. This CDR3 has 16 residues. As handled by the study authors: Pooled Tregs gave some 6x10^4 patient and some 100,000 donor TCRbeta sequences. TCRdb keeps only in-frame clones here, not all; method: immunoSEQ multiplex PCR. The V and J calls and the clone size are those of that table, but D and trimming were determined from the DNA. Among 5,200 or so clones listed, roughly 86% were seen once. This clone was counted a single time. The antigen is not known. Regulatory T cells were sorted as CD4+CD25hiCD127low/negative cells.

This chain connects TRBV7-2 to TRBJ2-3; D is perhaps TRBD1 or TRBD2 (5 bases each). Sequenced sample: Tregs sorted from PBMCs. This receptor was identified in a human donor with AIRE deficiency. The CDR3 bases are TGTGCCAGCAGCTCAGGTCGGGACCGCAACACAGATACGCAGTATTTT. It is translated as CASSSGRDRNTDTQYF.